These T cell receptor beta chains were read from a single sample in a study of cytomegalovirus exposure and HLA in healthy donors. The protocol was immunoSEQ multiplex PCR, while the TCRdb copy is restricted to in-frame clones and leaves out a portion. The sample has about 190,000 clones; 84% are singletons. The sample taken for sequencing was PBMCs. The source of these receptors is a woman between 50 and 59 years old in good health and CMV-seropositive. The CDR3 runs from the conserved cysteine through the conserved F or W. A D gene is named only where the DNA matches it firmly. The size entry is marked missing in some rows and otherwise reads once, few, many or a size class.

V	D	size	J	DNA	CDR3
TRBV7-8	TRBD1	-	TRBJ1-4	TGTGCCAGCAGCAAGGGACAGGGGGTTGTTAATGAAAAACTGTTTTTT	CASSKGQGVVNEKLFF
TRBV27	-	-	TRBJ1-5	TGTGCCAGCAGCTCCAGGGGCACCCGGGATCAGCCCCAGCATTTT	CASSSRGTRDQPQHF
TRBV27	TRBD1	once	TRBJ2-2	TGTGCCAGCAGTTTATTTAGTGGACAGGGACTCACCGGGGAGCTGTTTTTT	CASSLFSGQGLTGELFF
TRBV7-2	TRBD2	-	TRBJ2-1	TGTGCCAGCAGCTTCCCGGGGGGCTACAATGAGCAGTTCTTC	CASSFPGGYNEQFF
TRBV2	-	-	TRBJ2-3	TGTGCCAGCGGCTCGGGGGGCACAGATACGCAGTATTTT	CASGSGGTDTQYF
TRBV6-5	-	-	TRBJ1-1	TGTGCCAGCAGTTATGGGGGCTGGACTGAAGCTTTCTTT	CASSYGGWTEAFF
TRBV11-2	-	-	TRBJ1-4	TGTGCCAGCAGCCCGGGGGGCAGGGTTAATGAAAAACTGTTTTTT	CASSPGGRVNEKLFF
TRBV27	TRBD2	once	TRBJ2-7	TGTGCCAGCAGTTCTGGGACTAGCGGATCCTACGAGCAGTACTTC	CASSSGTSGSYEQYF
TRBV6-6	-	-	TRBJ1-1	TGTGCCAGCAGTTATGACAGGCAGCACACTGAAGCTTTCTTT	CASSYDRQHTEAFF
TRBV6-5	-	few	TRBJ2-6	TGTGCCAGCGGAGGGTCATCTGGGGCCAACGTCCTGACTTTC	CASGGSSGANVLTF
TRBV6-1	TRBD1	-	TRBJ1-6	TGTGCCAGCCGACAGGGGGAGAACTATAATTCACCCCTCCACTTT	CASRQGENYNSPLHF
TRBV9	TRBD2	once	TRBJ2-5	TGTGCCAGCAGCATCCGCGGGGGGGCCTGGGAGACCCAGTACTTC	CASSIRGGAWETQYF
TRBV5-6	TRBD1	-	TRBJ1-6	TGTGCCAGCAGCCCCCGGACAGGGACGGGGGATTCACCCCTCCACTTT	CASSPRTGTGDSPLHF
TRBV4-2	TRBD2	-	TRBJ2-5	TGTGCCAGCAGCCCCACTAGCGGGGGGAGCCAAGAGACCCAGTACTTC	CASSPTSGGSQETQYF
TRBV28	-	-	TRBJ1-4	TGTGCCAGCAGTCCTCAGCGGGATAATGAAAAACTGTTTTTT	CASSPQRDNEKLFF
TRBV28	-	-	TRBJ1-1	TGTGCCAGCAGTTTTGGCAGAAACACTGAAGCTTTCTTT	CASSFGRNTEAFF
TRBV16	TRBD1	-	TRBJ2-5	TGTGCCAGCAGCCAACTGGGACAGGGGACAGGAGAGACCCAGTACTTC	CASSQLGQGTGETQYF
TRBV19	-	-	TRBJ1-4	TGTGCCAGTAGTATGGATACAGGGCCGACTAATGAAAAACTGTTTTTT	CASSMDTGPTNEKLFF
TRBV28	TRBD2	-	TRBJ2-1	TGTGCCAGTTCCGGGACTAGAGGGTACAATGAGCAGTTCTTC	CASSGTRGYNEQFF
TRBV7-9	TRBD1	-	TRBJ1-6	TGTGCCAGCAGCTTGGGGCAGGGGGGACGTTCACCCCTCCACTTT	CASSLGQGGRSPLHF
TRBV7-6	-	few	TRBJ1-4	TGTGCCAGCAGCTTAGTAGCAGGGAATGAAAAACTGTTTTTT	CASSLVAGNEKLFF
TRBV7-2	TRBD2	-	TRBJ2-7	TGTGCCAGCAGCCCAGACTCTAGCGGACCCTACGAGCAGTACTTC	CASSPDSSGPYEQYF
TRBV7-6	TRBD1	-	TRBJ1-5	TGTGCCAGCAGCTCCGGGACAGGGCCCGGGAATCAGCCCCAGCATTTT	CASSSGTGPGNQPQHF
TRBV6-4	-	-	TRBJ2-1	TGTGCCAGCAGCCTAAGCTCGAACAATGAGCAGTTCTTC	CASSLSSNNEQFF
TRBV5-1	TRBD2	-	TRBJ2-5	TGCGCCAGCAGCATAGGCCTTCTAGCTAGCGGGGATCAAGAGACCCAGTACTTC	CASSIGLLASGDQETQYF
TRBV7-8	TRBD1	few	TRBJ1-2	TGTGCCAGCAGCTTATCGGGACAGGGCCCGGGTAACTATGGCTACACCTTC	CASSLSGQGPGNYGYTF
TRBV5-1	TRBD2	-	TRBJ2-1	TGCGCCAGCAGCTTTCTGGCGGGGGGGCCCAATGAGCAGTTCTTC	CASSFLAGGPNEQFF
TRBV7-2	-	once	TRBJ1-2	TGTGCCAGCTCCCTTGATGTGTTGGGCAACTATGGCTACACCTTC	CASSLDVLGNYGYTF
TRBV5-1	TRBD1	once	TRBJ1-4	TGCGCCAGCAGCGCGGGACAGGGGGCTACTGGGGGAGAAAAACTGTTTTTT	CASSAGQGATGGEKLFF
TRBV19	-	-	TRBJ1-6	TGTGCCACTTACGGACGGACACTACCCTCAGGGTCACCCCTCCACTTT	CATYGRTLPSGSPLHF
TRBV19	-	once	TRBJ2-2	TGTGCCAGTAGTATTCGGGGGACAGTAAACACCGGGGAGCTGTTTTTT	CASSIRGTVNTGELFF
TRBV4-2	TRBD1	once	TRBJ2-7	TGTGCCAGCAGCTTGGTAGGGGGCACAGCGGTGTCGCAGTACTTC	CASSLVGGTAVSQYF
TRBV6-5	-	-	TRBJ2-7	TGTGCCAGCAGTTACTCGTCCCGGGCAGGGGTTGGCGAGCAGTACTTC	CASSYSSRAGVGEQYF
TRBV4-1	TRBD2	-	TRBJ2-7	TGCGCCAGCAGCCACGGACTAGCGGCGACCTACGAGCAGTACTTC	CASSHGLAATYEQYF
TRBV6-5	-	-	TRBJ2-3	TGTGCCAGCAGCCCCGCAACCCGGGACACAGATACGCAGTATTTT	CASSPATRDTDTQYF
TRBV5-1	TRBD1	-	TRBJ2-3	TGCGCCAGCAGCTTGGTGGTAGCAGGGGGCGCAGATACGCAGTATTTT	CASSLVVAGGADTQYF
TRBV10-3	-	-	TRBJ1-2	TGTGCCAGCAGGCCTAGCTATGGCTACACCTTC	CASRPSYGYTF
TRBV5-1	-	-	TRBJ1-2	TGCGCCAGCAGCTTGGGGCTACTCGATTTGGGCGGCTACACCTTC	CASSLGLLDLGGYTF
TRBV10-3	-	once	TRBJ2-5	TGTGCCATCAGTACGCAGGGGAGCCAAGAGACCCAGTACTTC	CAISTQGSQETQYF